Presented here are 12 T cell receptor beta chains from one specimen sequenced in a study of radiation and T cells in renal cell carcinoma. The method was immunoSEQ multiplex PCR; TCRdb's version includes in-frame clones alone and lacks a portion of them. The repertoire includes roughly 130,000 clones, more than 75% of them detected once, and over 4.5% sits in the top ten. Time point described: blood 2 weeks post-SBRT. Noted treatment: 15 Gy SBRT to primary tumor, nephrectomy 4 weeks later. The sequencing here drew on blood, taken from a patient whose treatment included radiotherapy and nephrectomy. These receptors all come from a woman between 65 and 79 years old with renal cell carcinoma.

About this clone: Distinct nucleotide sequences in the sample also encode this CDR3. The CDR3 DNA reads TGTGCCAGCAGCTCGACCTACGAGCAGTACTTC. Encoded protein: CASSSTYEQYF. This chain joins TRBV7-9 and TRBJ2-7; no definite D call. The CDR3 runs to 11 residues. V was trimmed by 4 bases and J by 2 bases, leaving 3 bases between them. The germline CDR1 and CDR2 sequences are SEHNR and FQNEAQ (reference sequence).

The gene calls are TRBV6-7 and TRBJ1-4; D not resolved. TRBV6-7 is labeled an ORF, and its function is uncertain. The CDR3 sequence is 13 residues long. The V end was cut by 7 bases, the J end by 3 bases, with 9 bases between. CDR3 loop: CASIRIANEKLFF. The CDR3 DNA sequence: TGTGCCAGCATAAGAATAGCTAATGAAAAACTGTTTTTT.

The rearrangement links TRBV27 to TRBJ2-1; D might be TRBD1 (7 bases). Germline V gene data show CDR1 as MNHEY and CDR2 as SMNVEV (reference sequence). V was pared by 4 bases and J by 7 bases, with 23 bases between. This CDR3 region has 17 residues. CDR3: CASSSRRDRGPANEQFF. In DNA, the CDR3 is TGTGCCAGCAGTTCCCGGAGGGATAGGGGGCCGGCTAATGAGCAGTTCTTC.

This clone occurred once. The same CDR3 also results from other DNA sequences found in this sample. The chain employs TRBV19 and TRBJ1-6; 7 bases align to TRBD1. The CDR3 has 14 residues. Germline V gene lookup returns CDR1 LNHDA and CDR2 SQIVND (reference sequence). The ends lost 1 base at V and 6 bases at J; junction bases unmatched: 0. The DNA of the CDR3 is TGTGCCAGTAGTATAGGACAGGGTAATTCACCCCTCCACTTT. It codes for CASSIGQGNSPLHF.

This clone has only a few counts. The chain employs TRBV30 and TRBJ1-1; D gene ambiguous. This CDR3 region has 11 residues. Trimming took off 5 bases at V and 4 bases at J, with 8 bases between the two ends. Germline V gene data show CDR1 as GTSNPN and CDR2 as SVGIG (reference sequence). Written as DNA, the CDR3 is TGTGCCTGGGGCCAGAGCACTGAAGCTTTCTTT. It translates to CAWGQSTEAFF.

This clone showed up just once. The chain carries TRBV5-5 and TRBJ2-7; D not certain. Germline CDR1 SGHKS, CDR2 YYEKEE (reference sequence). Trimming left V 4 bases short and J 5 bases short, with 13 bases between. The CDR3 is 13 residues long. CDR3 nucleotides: TGTGCCAGCAGCACCACAACTTGGGACGAGCAGTACTTC. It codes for CASSTTTWDEQYF.

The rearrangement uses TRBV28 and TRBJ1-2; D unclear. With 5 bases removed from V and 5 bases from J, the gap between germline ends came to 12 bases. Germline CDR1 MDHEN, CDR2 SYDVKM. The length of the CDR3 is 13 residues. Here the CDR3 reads CASSPGAKYGYTF. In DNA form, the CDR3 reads TGTGCCAGCAGTCCAGGCGCCAAATATGGCTACACCTTC.

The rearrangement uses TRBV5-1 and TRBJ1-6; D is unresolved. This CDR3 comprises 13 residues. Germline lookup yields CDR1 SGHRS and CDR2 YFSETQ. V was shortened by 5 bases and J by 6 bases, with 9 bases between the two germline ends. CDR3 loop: CASSEEGNSPLHF. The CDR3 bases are TGCGCCAGCAGTGAGGAGGGTAATTCACCCCTCCACTTT.

As DNA, the CDR3 is TGTGCCAGCAGTTTAGGAGGGGGCTACGAGCAGTACTTC. It is translated as CASSLGGGYEQYF. The chain recombines TRBV27 with TRBJ2-7, with D perhaps matching TRBD1 or TRBD2 (6 bases each). Germline CDR1 and CDR2: MNHEY and SMNVEV (reference sequence). The CDR3 consists of 13 residues. Between the trimmed V and J ends, which lost 2 bases and 3 bases, there was a span of 8 bases.

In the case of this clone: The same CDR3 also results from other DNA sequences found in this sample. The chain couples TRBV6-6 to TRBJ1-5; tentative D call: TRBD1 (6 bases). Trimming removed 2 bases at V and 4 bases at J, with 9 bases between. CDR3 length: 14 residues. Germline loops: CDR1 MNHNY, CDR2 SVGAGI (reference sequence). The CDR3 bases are TGTGCCAGCAGTTACGGGACATCTAATCAGCCCCAGCATTTT. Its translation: CASSYGTSNQPQHF.

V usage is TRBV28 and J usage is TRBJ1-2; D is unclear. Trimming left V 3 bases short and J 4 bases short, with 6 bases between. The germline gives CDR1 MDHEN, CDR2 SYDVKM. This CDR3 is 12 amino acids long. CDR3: CASSLEGYGYTF. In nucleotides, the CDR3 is TGTGCCAGCAGTTTGGAGGGCTATGGCTACACCTTC.

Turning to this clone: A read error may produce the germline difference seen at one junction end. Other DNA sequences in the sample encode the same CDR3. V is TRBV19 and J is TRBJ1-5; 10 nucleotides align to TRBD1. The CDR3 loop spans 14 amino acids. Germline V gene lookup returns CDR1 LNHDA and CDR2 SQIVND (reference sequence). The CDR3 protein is CASSTTGGNQPQHF. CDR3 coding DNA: TGTGCCAGTAGTACGACAGGGGGCAACCAGCCCCAGCATTTT.